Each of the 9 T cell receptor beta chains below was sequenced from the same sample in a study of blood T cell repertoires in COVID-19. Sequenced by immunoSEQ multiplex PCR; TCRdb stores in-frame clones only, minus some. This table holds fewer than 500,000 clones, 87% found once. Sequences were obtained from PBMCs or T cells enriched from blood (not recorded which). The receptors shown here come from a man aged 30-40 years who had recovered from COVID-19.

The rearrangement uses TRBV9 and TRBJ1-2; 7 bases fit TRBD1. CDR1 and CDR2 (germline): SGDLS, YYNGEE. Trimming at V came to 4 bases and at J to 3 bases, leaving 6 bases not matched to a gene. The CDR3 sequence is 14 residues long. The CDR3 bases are TGTGCCAGCAGCATTACAGGGGATGACTATGGCTACACCTTC. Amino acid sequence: CASSITGDDYGYTF. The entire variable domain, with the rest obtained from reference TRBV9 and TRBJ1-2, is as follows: DSGVTQTPKHLITATGQRVTLRCSPRSGDLSVYWYQQSLDQGLQFLIQYYNGEERAKGNILERFSAQQFPDLHSELNLSSLELGDSALYFCASSITGDDYGYTFGSGTRLTVV.

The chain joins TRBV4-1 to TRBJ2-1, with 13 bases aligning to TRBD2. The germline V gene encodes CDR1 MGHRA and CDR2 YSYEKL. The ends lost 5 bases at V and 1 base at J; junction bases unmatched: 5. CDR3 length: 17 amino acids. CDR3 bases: TGCGCCAGCAGCTTGAGGACTAGCGGGGGTTCCTACAATGAGCAGTTCTTC. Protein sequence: CASSLRTSGGSYNEQFF.

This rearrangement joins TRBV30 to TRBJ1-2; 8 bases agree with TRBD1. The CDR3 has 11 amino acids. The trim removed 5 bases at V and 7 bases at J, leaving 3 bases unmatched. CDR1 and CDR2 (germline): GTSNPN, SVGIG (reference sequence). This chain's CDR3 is CAWHRGAGYTF. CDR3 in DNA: TGTGCCTGGCACAGGGGGGCTGGCTACACCTTC.

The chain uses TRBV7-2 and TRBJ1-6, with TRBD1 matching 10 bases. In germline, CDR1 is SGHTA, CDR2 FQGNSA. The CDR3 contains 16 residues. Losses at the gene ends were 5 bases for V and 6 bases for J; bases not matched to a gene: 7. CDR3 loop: CASSPRRDRGNSPLHF. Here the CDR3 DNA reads TGTGCCAGCAGCCCGCGACGGGACAGGGGTAATTCACCCCTCCACTTT.

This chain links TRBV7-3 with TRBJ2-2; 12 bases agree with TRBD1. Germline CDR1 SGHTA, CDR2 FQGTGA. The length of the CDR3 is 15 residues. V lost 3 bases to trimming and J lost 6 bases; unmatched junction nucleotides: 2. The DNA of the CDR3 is TGTGCCAGCAGCTTCGGGACAGGGGGCTCCGGGGAGCTGTTTTTT. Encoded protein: CASSFGTGGSGELFF.

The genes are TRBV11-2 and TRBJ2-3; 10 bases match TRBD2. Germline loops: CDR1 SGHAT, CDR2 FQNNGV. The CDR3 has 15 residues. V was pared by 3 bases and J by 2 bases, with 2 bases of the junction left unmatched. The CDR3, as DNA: TGTGCCAGCAGCTTTAGCGGGGGGTTCACAGATACGCAGTATTTT. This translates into CASSFSGGFTDTQYF. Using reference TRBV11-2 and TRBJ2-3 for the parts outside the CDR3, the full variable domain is EAGVAQSPRYKIIEKRQSVAFWCNPISGHATLYWYQQILGQGPKLLIQFQNNGVVDDSQLPKDRFSAERLKGVDSTLKIQPAKLEDSAVYLCASSFSGGFTDTQYFGPGTRLTVL.

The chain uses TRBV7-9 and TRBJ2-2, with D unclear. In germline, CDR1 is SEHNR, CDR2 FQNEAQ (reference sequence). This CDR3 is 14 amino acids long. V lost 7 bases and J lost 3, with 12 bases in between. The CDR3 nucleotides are TGTGCCAGCACAGACACCCGTGACACCGGGGAGCTGTTTTTT. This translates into CASTDTRDTGELFF.

CDR3 amino acids: CASSETLGADGSSPLHF. The CDR3 DNA sequence: TGTGCCAGCAGTGAAACCCTAGGGGCCGACGGTAGTTCACCCCTCCACTTT. V gene TRBV6-1 combines with J gene TRBJ1-6, with D possibly being TRBD1 (5 bases). The CDR3 contains 17 residues. Trimming took 2 bases from V and 9 from J, leaving 20 bases between them. Looked up from germline, CDR1 is MNHNS and CDR2 is SASEGT.

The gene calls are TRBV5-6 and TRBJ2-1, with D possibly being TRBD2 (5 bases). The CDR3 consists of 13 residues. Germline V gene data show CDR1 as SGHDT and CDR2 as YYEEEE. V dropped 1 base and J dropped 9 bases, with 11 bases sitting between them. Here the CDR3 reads CASSLNPGSEQFF. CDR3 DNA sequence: TGTGCCAGCAGCTTGAATCCTGGGAGTGAGCAGTTCTTC. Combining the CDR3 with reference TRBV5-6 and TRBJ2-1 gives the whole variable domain DAGVTQSPTHLIKTRGQQVTLRCSPKSGHDTVSWYQQALGQGPQFIFQYYEEEERQRGNFPDRFSGHQFPNYSSELNVNALLLGDSALYLCASSLNPGSEQFFGPGTRLTVL.